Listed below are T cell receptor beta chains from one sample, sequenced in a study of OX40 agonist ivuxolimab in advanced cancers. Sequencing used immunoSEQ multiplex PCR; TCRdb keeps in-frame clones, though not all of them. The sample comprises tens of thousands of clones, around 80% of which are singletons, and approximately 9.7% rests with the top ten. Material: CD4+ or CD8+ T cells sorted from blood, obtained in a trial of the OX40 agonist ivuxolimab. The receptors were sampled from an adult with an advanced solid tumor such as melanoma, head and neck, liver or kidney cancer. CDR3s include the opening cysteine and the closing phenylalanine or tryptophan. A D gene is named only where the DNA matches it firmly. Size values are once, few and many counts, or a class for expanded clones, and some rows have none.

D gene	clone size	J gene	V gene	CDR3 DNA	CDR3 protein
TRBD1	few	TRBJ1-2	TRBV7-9	TGTGCCAGCAGCCTCGGGACAGGGGAGTGGGGGAACTATGGCTACACCTTC	CASSLGTGEWGNYGYTF
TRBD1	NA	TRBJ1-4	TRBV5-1	TGCGCCAGCAGCTTCGGACAGGGAAAAAAACTGTTTTTT	CASSFGQGKKLFF
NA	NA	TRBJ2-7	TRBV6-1	TGTGCCAGCAGTGAAGAACCAAGAAGCTACGAGCAGTACTTC	CASSEEPRSYEQYF
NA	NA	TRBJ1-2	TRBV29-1	TGCAGCGTTAAATCACGGGAGAACTATGGCTACACCTTC	CSVKSRENYGYTF
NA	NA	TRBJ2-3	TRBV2	TGTGCCAGCAGTGACAGGGGGGGATTCAGCACAGATACGCAGTATTTT	CASSDRGGFSTDTQYF
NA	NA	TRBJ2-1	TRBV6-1	TGTGCCGGGGCCACGGTCTACAATGAGCAGTTCTTC	CAGATVYNEQFF
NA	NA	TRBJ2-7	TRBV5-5	TGTGCCAGCAGCTGGAGCTACTTCGGGGACGAGCAGTACTTC	CASSWSYFGDEQYF
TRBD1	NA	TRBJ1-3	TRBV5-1	TGCGCCAGCAGCTTGGTAGGCCCTGGACAGGGCGCTTCCGGAAACACCATATATTTT	CASSLVGPGQGASGNTIYF
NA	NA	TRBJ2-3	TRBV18	TGTGCCAGCTCACCACCGGGATCCCTAGCGAGTCCAGATACGCAGTATTTT	CASSPPGSLASPDTQYF
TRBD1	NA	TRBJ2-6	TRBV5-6	TGTGCCAGCAGTACAGGGGCGACCGCTGGGGCCAACGTCCTGACTTTC	CASSTGATAGANVLTF
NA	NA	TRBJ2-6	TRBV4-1	TGCGCCAGCGCCTACACTCGAGCTGGGACTGGGGCCAACGTCCTGACTTTC	CASAYTRAGTGANVLTF
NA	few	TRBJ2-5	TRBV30	TGTGCCTGGAGTGTAAATGGAAAGACCCAGTACTTC	CAWSVNGKTQYF
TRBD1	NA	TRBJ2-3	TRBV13	TGTGCCAGCAGCTTACAGGGGGCAGATACGCAGTATTTT	CASSLQGADTQYF
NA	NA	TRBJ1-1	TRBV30	TGTGCCTGGAGTGGCAGAGCGAACACTGAAGCTTTCTTT	CAWSGRANTEAFF
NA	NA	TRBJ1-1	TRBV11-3	TGTGCCAGCAGCTTAGATGGCAGGGAGGGGAGCTCTGAAGCTTTCTTT	CASSLDGREGSSEAFF
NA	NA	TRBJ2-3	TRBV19	TGTGCCAGTAGTATAGATCCGGGCAGGGGAACAGATACGCAGTATTTT	CASSIDPGRGTDTQYF
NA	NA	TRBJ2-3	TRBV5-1	TGCGCCAGCAGCTCTCAGGGGGGGAGCACAGATACGCAGTATTTT	CASSSQGGSTDTQYF
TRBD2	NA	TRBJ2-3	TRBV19	TGTGCCAGTAGCCTTAGCGGGGGGGCGGGCGATACGCAGTATTTT	CASSLSGGAGDTQYF
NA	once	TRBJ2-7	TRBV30	TGTGCCTGGAGCCGAAGGGCATCGTTCAGCGTCCTTCGGAACGAGCAGTACTTC	CAWSRRASFSVLRNEQYF
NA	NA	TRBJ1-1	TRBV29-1	TGCAGCGTTGACCGACGAGGGGGCACTGAAGCTTTCTTT	CSVDRRGGTEAFF
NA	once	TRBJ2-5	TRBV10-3	TGTGCCATCAGTGAGCTAAACAGTCAAGAGACCCAGTACTTC	CAISELNSQETQYF
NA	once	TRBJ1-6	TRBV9	TGTGCCAGCAGCGGACGTACCAGGGGAAAGTCCTATAATTCACCCCTCCACTTT	CASSGRTRGKSYNSPLHF
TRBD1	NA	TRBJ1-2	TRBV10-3	TGTGCCATCAGCGCGGCAGGGGACAGAGGCTACACCTTC	CAISAAGDRGYTF
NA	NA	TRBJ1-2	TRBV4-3	TGCGCCAGCAGCCAAGTCTCAGGGATAGGGAACTATGGCTACACCTTC	CASSQVSGIGNYGYTF
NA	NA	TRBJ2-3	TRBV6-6	TGTGCCAGCAGATCACCCCCGAGCCGGCTTACAGATACGCAGTATTTT	CASRSPPSRLTDTQYF
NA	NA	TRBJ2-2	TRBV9	TGTGCCAGCAGCGTAGTAGGGGATGGCACCGGGGAGCTGTTTTTT	CASSVVGDGTGELFF
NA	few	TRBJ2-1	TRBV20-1	TGCAGCCCTCTCCGGAGGGAGCAGTTCTTC	CSPLRREQFF
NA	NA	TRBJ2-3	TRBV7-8	TGTGCCAGCAGCGCAAGCGGGCGAAGCGGGACAGATACGCAGTATTTT	CASSASGRSGTDTQYF
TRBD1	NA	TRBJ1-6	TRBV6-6	TGTGCCAGCAGACCCGGGACAGGGATCAGTAATTCACCCCTCCACTTT	CASRPGTGISNSPLHF
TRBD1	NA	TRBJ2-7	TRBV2	TGTGCCAGCAGTGCCGGGACAGGGGTCTACGAGCAGTACTTC	CASSAGTGVYEQYF
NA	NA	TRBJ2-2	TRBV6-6	TGTGCCAGCAGCCCGGATAAAAACACCGGGGAGCTGTTTTTT	CASSPDKNTGELFF
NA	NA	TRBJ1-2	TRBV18	TGTGCCAGCTCACCATACACGGAGACCCTAGGCTACACCTTC	CASSPYTETLGYTF
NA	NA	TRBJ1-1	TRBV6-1	TGTGCCAGCAGATCACAGGGGAACACTGAAGCTTTCTTT	CASRSQGNTEAFF
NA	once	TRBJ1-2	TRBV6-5	TGTGCCAGCAGACCCCAATGGGGGCAGGGGAAAGGCTACACCTTC	CASRPQWGQGKGYTF
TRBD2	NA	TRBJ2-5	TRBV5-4	TGTGCCAGCAGCTTTGTGGCGGGGGGAGCCGAGACCCAGTACTTC	CASSFVAGGAETQYF
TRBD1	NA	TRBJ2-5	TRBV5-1	TGCGCCAGCAGAATGACAGGGGCCCAAGAGACCCAGTACTTC	CASRMTGAQETQYF
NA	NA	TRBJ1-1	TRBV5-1	TGCGCCAGCAGCCCGGTCGACGGGTGGTCGTCAGAAGCTTTCTTT	CASSPVDGWSSEAFF
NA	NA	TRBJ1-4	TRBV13	TGTGCCAGCAGCTTAGATTTCGGCAGGGGTAATGAAAAACTGTTTTTT	CASSLDFGRGNEKLFF
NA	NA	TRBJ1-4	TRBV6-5	TGTGCCAGCAGTGTCGGCCGGGACCACCTGATAAAACTGTTTTTT	CASSVGRDHLIKLFF
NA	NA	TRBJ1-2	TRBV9	TGTGCCAGCAGCGTAGAGGGGCATGGCTACACCTTC	CASSVEGHGYTF
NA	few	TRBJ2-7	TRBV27	TGTGCCAGCAGTCCGCGGACAAACACCTACGAGCAGTACTTC	CASSPRTNTYEQYF
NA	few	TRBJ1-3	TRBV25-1	TGTGCCAGCTTAAGCTCTGGAAACACCATATATTTT	CASLSSGNTIYF
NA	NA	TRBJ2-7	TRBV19	TGTGATAAAATGCGCAGGGCCCACGAGCAGTACTTC	CDKMRRAHEQYF
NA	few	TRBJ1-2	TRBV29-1	TGCAGCGTTGAAGGTAACGGCGGTTTGGGCTACACCTTC	CSVEGNGGLGYTF
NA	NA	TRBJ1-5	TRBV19	TGTGCCAGTAGTATAGAAGTGGGTGGACAAACCGGGGCCAAGCAGCCCCAGCATTTT	CASSIEVGGQTGAKQPQHF
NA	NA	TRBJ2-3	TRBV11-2	TGTGCCAGCAGCTTAGTCACAGATACGCAGTATTTT	CASSLVTDTQYF